This TCR beta chain was recovered during a study of blood T cell repertoires in COVID-19. Recruits, aged roughly 18 to 95 years, lived in 20 to 30 US areas. Before they entered the study, exposed participants had met a COVID-19 case within 2 weeks. Data came from immunoSEQ multiplex PCR; TCRdb stores just in-frame clones and leaves some out. Of about 300,000 clones in the sample, approximately 89% were seen once. The V gene's germline CDR1 is LNHDA and CDR2 SQIVND (reference sequence). The CDR3 runs to 13 residues. Trimming removed 3 bases from V and 8 bases from J, with 10 bases in between. This TCR derives from a woman between 45 and 65 years old who had been exposed to COVID-19. The specimen was PBMCs or T cells enriched from blood (not recorded which). This chain uses TRBV19 with TRBJ1-4; D ambiguous. Here the CDR3 reads CASSIAGVEKLFF. The CDR3 DNA reads TGTGCCAGTAGTATCGCCGGGGTCGAAAAACTGTTTTTT.